This passage covers 17 T cell receptor beta chains from one sample sequenced in a study of blood T cell repertoires in COVID-19. The table came from immunoSEQ multiplex PCR; TCRdb's copy has only in-frame clones and leaves some out. This table has approximately 96,000 clones, roughly 96% appearing once. Source material: peripheral blood. The origin of the receptors is a human donor with active COVID-19. The donor label of this sample is uncertain.

V gene TRBV6-2 or TRBV6-3 combines with J gene TRBJ2-1; TRBD2 might be the D (6 bases). The germline CDR1 and CDR2 sequences are MNHEY and SVGEGT. Trimming pared 7 bases from V and 8 bases from J, leaving 15 bases between. This CDR3 contains 13 residues. Here the CDR3 DNA reads TGTGCCAGCACCCCCCCAGGAGGGGATGAGCAGTTCTTC. Translated, it gives CASTPPGGDEQFF.

The chain has TRBV27 and TRBJ1-6, with D possibly matching TRBD1 (6 bases). Germline-derived CDR1 and CDR2 are MNHEY and SMNVEV (reference sequence). Trimming stripped 2 bases from V and 7 bases from J, with 9 bases between. The CDR3 contains 14 residues. CDR3 protein: CASSLKGVNSPLHF. CDR3 bases: TGTGCCAGCAGTTTAAAGGGGGTCAATTCACCCCTCCACTTT.

The rearrangement joins TRBV5-1 to TRBJ1-1; weak D call: TRBD1 (5 bases). Per the germline V gene, CDR1 is SGHRS and CDR2 is YFSETQ. The CDR3 sequence is 16 residues long. Trimming took off 2 bases at V and 7 bases at J, with 21 bases between the two ends. The chain's CDR3 is CASSLMASGEGVEAFF. DNA for the CDR3: TGCGCCAGCAGCTTAATGGCTTCGGGCGAAGGGGTTGAAGCTTTCTTT.

The CDR3, as DNA: TGTGCTAGTGGACCTCGGACAGGGAGCAATGAGCAGTTCTTC. Residues: CASGPRTGSNEQFF. The chain combines TRBV12-5 with TRBJ2-1; 8 positions agree with TRBD1. The CDR3 length is 14 residues. The V segment lost 6 bases and the J segment 6 bases; nucleotides outside the gene matches: 7. Germline CDR1 reads LGHNT; CDR2 reads FRNRAP.

The V gene is TRBV11-2, the J gene TRBJ2-1, with TRBD2 matching over 8 bases. Trimming took 5 bases from V and 6 from J; bases not matched to a gene: 6. Germline assignment: CDR1 SGHAT and CDR2 FQNNGV. CDR3 length equals 14 residues. The CDR3, as DNA: TGTGCCAGCAGCGACGGACTAGCAGGCAATGAGCAGTTCTTC. Its protein product is CASSDGLAGNEQFF.

The chain employs TRBV5-6 and TRBJ2-7; D ambiguous. With 2 bases removed from V and 1 base from J, the gap between germline ends came to 7 bases. This CDR3 is 13 amino acids long. Germline V CDR1 and CDR2: SGHDT, YYEEEE. In DNA, the CDR3 is TGTGCCAGCAGCTTCCCGGGTTCCTACGAGCAGTACTTC. Residues: CASSFPGSYEQYF.

The rearrangement uses TRBV6-5 and TRBJ1-2; 10 bases are shared with TRBD1. This CDR3 contains 16 residues. Germline CDR1 is MNHEY and CDR2 is SVGAGI. V shed 2 bases and J 4 bases; nucleotides not matched to a gene: 7. CDR3 loop: CASSYQTGGSVYGYTF. Written as DNA, the CDR3 is TGTGCCAGCAGTTACCAGACAGGGGGCAGTGTCTATGGCTACACCTTC.

This clone was detected only a few times. J is TRBJ2-7 and V is TRBV20-1; D perhaps matches TRBD1 (6 bases). This CDR3 has 11 residues. The germline V gene has CDR1 DFQATT and CDR2 SNEGSKA (reference sequence). V lost 7 bases to trimming and J lost 3 bases, with 10 bases between them. The CDR3 reads CSGGTSYEQYF. CDR3 coding DNA: TGCAGTGGGGGGACAAGCTACGAGCAGTACTTC.

The V gene is TRBV5-1, the J gene TRBJ2-1; D gene uncertain. The CDR3 is 11 amino acids. CDR1 and CDR2 from the germline V gene are SGHRS and YFSETQ. Trimming left V 0 bases short and J 10 bases short, with 5 bases between. The CDR3 region has the DNA TGCGCCAGCAGCTTGGCTCGGGAGCAGTTCTTC. As protein: CASSLAREQFF.

This chain links TRBV6-5 with TRBJ1-1; D uncertain. Trimming cost V 8 bases and J 9 bases, with 19 bases left between them. This CDR3 has 13 amino acids. Germline V gene sequence: CDR1 MNHEY, CDR2 SVGAGI. This chain's CDR3 is CASPVSPGDQAFF. For the CDR3, the DNA is TGTGCCAGCCCTGTTTCTCCCGGAGATCAAGCTTTCTTT.

The chain is built from TRBV3-1 (or the pseudogene TRBV3-2) and TRBJ2-7, with D maybe TRBD2 (7 bases). The V gene's germline CDR1 is LGHDT and CDR2 YNNKEL (reference sequence). The CDR3 is 15 amino acids. The ends were cut back, 1 base at V and 3 bases at J, with 13 bases in the middle. The CDR3 loop is CASSQGRGGYYEQYF. In DNA form, the CDR3 reads TGTGCCAGCAGCCAAGGAAGGGGGGGGTACTACGAGCAGTACTTC.

J is TRBJ1-2 and V is TRBV3-1 (or the pseudogene TRBV3-2), with 7 positions matching TRBD1. Germline lookup yields CDR1 LGHDT and CDR2 YNNKEL (reference sequence). After removal of 3 bases from V and 4 bases from J, the junction contained 5 bases not matched to a gene. The CDR3 is made up of 14 amino acids. CDR3 sequence: CASSQRQGSYGYTF. The CDR3 nucleotides are TGTGCCAGCAGCCAGCGACAGGGCTCCTATGGCTACACCTTC.

The chain links TRBV6-5 to TRBJ1-1; D unresolved. Per germline, CDR1 MNHEY and CDR2 SVGAGI. This CDR3 has 13 amino acids. V was trimmed by 5 bases and J by 3 bases, leaving 10 bases between them. The CDR3 reads CASSRYSYTEAFF. CDR3 bases: TGTGCCAGCAGTAGATACAGCTACACTGAAGCTTTCTTT.

The genes are TRBV3-1 (or the pseudogene TRBV3-2) and TRBJ2-2; TRBD2 agrees at 7 bases. Germline CDR1 is LGHDT and CDR2 is YNNKEL (reference sequence). The CDR3 extends over 15 amino acids. The J segment lost 4 bases and the V segment lost 1 base, leaving 3 bases of the junction unmatched. The CDR3 loop is CASSQGLAGTGELFF. The CDR3 DNA sequence: TGTGCCAGCAGCCAAGGGTTAGCGGGCACCGGGGAGCTGTTTTTT.

The rearrangement uses TRBV5-6 and TRBJ2-1; 15 bases map to TRBD2. The CDR3 is 17 residues long. V lost 4 bases and J lost 9; bases outside the gene matches: 11. The germline V gene has CDR1 SGHDT and CDR2 YYEEEE. The CDR3 nucleotides read TGTGCCAGCAGCAGGACTAGCGGGAGGGCCCTCGCGTTTGAGCAGTTCTTC. Translation: CASSRTSGRALAFEQFF.

V gene TRBV4-2 combines with J gene TRBJ2-7; 8 nucleotides align to TRBD1. There are 15 residues in the CDR3. Germline values: CDR1 LGHNA, CDR2 YNFKEQ. The V and J ends lost 0 bases and 8 bases, in that order; junction bases with no gene match: 9. CDR3 nucleotides: TGTGCCAGCAGCCAAGACTCAGGACAGGGTGGCAAGCAGTACTTC. It encodes CASSQDSGQGGKQYF.

This chain joins TRBV7-9 and TRBJ2-1; no reliable D call. The V end was cut by 3 bases, the J end by 12 bases, with 12 bases between. Germline assignment: CDR1 SEHNR and CDR2 FQNEAQ (reference sequence). The CDR3 contains 12 residues. The CDR3 nucleotides are TGTGCCAGCAGCTTCGATGGTCCGGGGCAGTTCTTC. As protein: CASSFDGPGQFF.